This T cell receptor beta chain was sequenced for a study of T cell clonality in common variable immunodeficiency. Regarding the study as a whole: Links between repertoire features and CVID complications were heterogeneity-limited. Common variable immunodeficiency TCR beta sequences reportedly had fewer deletions and N-nucleotide insertions.

This clone has more than one count but fewer than ten. What it recognizes is unknown. Read sequence stops 3 residues before the CDR3 end, and the germline J gene provides the missing end. This CDR3 is built from 15 residues. The V gene's germline CDR1 is SGHVS and CDR2 FNYEAQ. Control and CVID samples contributed equal amounts of genomic DNA. Clones were read by immunoSEQ multiplex PCR, and TCRdb kept only the in-frame ones, dropping some. Altogether 30,000 to 40,000 clones were found in the sample, and no singletons occur. The source is a person aged 18 to 75 in good health. The sequencing input was peripheral blood mononuclear cells. The chain couples TRBV7-6 to TRBJ1-2, with 7 bases identical to TRBD1. CDR3 DNA, as far as it was read: TGTGCCAGCAGCCCACGACAGGGTAGCTCCTACGAC. This encodes CASSPRQGSSYD. The whole CDR3 protein reads CASSPRQGSSYDYTF.